The entry below gives a single TCR beta chain sequence along with its context. The data were produced by immunoSEQ multiplex PCR, yet TCRdb's version contains in-frame clones alone and is incomplete. Of 350,000 or so clones in the sample, 92% were seen once. This specimen belongs to a study of blood T cell repertoires in COVID-19. The overall study: There were acute and convalescent COVID-19 samples, and they came from the United States, Italy and Spain.

Assignments of participants to cohorts depended upon their own reported clinical history. This CDR3 is built from 14 residues. Germline-derived CDR1 and CDR2 are MNHNY and SVGAGI (reference sequence). V lost 6 bases to trimming and J lost 1 base, with 12 bases between them. The chain is built from TRBV6-6 and TRBJ1-2; a possible D gene is TRBD1 (5 bases). The clonotype comes from a woman between 25 and 40 years old who had recovered from COVID-19. Sample: PBMCs or T cells enriched from blood (not recorded which). The CDR3 sequence is CASRTRTINYGYTF. The CDR3 bases are TGTGCCAGCAGAACCAGGACAATTAACTATGGCTACACCTTC.